The 7 T cell receptor beta chains reported below all come from one sample, sequenced in a study of response to subunit inactivated influenza vaccine. Each CDR3 protein gets one entry after TCRdb re-called the RT-PCR reads with MiXCR. The sample has 400,000 to 650,000 distinct CDR3 sequences; approximately 6.9% are singletons. Specimen: PBMCs from blood, collected around 25 months after vaccination. The receptors were gathered from a man in his fifties or sixties who received an inactivated influenza vaccine.

This rearrangement joins TRBV6-2 or TRBV6-3 to TRBJ1-1; D is undetermined. The CDR3 runs 13 residues. The V end lost 5 bases, the J end lost 4 bases, and 11 bases lay between the germline ends. Germline CDR1 is MNHEY and CDR2 is SVGEGT. The chain's CDR3 is CASSPSRTTEAFF. The CDR3 nucleotides read TGTGCCAGCAGTCCTTCAAGGACCACTGAAGCTTTCTTT.

The V call is TRBV5-1, the J call TRBJ2-5, with D perhaps being TRBD1 or TRBD2 (5 bases each). The CDR3 loop spans 13 amino acids. With 6 bases removed from V and 4 bases from J, the gap between germline ends came to 13 bases. Germline V CDR1 and CDR2: SGHRS, YFSETQ. The CDR3 DNA reads TGCGCCAGCATGAGGGGTTATGGAGAGACCCAGTACTTC. Translating it yields CASMRGYGETQYF.

Ten or more counts support this clonotype. The chain recombines TRBV29-1 with TRBJ2-3, with no clear D. This CDR3 is built from 14 residues. Looked up from germline, CDR1 is SQVTM and CDR2 is ANQGSEA. Trimming took off 7 bases at V and 1 base at J, with 15 bases between the two ends. In DNA, the CDR3 is TGCAGCGGAACAGTGCGTGGTGGCACAGATACGCAGTATTTT. Translation gives CSGTVRGGTDTQYF.

This clonotype was counted many times. This chain connects TRBV27 to TRBJ2-1, with 7 bases lining up with TRBD1. V trimming: 6 bases; J trimming: 7 bases; junction bases outside the gene matches: 6. Per germline, CDR1 MNHEY and CDR2 SMNVEV (reference sequence). The length of the CDR3 is 13 residues. The DNA for the CDR3 is TGTGCCAGCAGCGAACAGGGGCGGAATGAGCAGTTCTTC. Its protein product is CASSEQGRNEQFF.

This clonotype was seen repeatedly, ten times or more. The chain is built from TRBV29-1 and TRBJ1-5, with TRBD1 identical over 7 bases. J lost 7 bases, V lost 2 bases, and 5 bases had no gene match. The CDR3 runs to 13 residues. Germline V gives CDR1 SQVTM, CDR2 ANQGSEA. The CDR3 protein is CSVELRQGQPQHF. Here the CDR3 DNA reads TGCAGCGTTGAATTGAGACAGGGCCAGCCCCAGCATTTT.

This clonotype was detected ten times or more. The gene calls are TRBV29-1 and TRBJ2-2; the D is unclear. The CDR3 runs to 14 residues. The germline V and J ends were trimmed by 6 bases and 1 base, with 12 bases remaining between them. The germline V gene has CDR1 SQVTM and CDR2 ANQGSEA. The chain's CDR3 is CSVLITVNTGELFF. CDR3 in DNA: TGCAGCGTCTTGATAACGGTGAACACCGGGGAGCTGTTTTTT.

The chain links TRBV28 to TRBJ1-5, with D hard to call. Germline V lookup: CDR1 MDHEN, CDR2 SYDVKM. V was clipped by 5 bases and J by 2 bases, with 19 bases between them. This CDR3 has 17 amino acids. CDR3 loop: CASSPASDLRGNQPQHF. The CDR3 nucleotides read TGTGCCAGCAGTCCCGCCTCAGACCTACGGGGCAATCAGCCCCAGCATTTT.